The entry below gives a single T cell receptor (beta chain) sequence along with its context. Its matching antigen is unknown. Germline loops: CDR1 SGHRS, CDR2 YFSETQ. The V and J ends lost 2 bases and 9 bases, in that order; junction bases with no gene match: 11. The CDR3 covers 15 residues. The sample originates from a study of OX40 agonist ivuxolimab in advanced cancers. Whole-study context: Treatment of patients was with ivuxolimab, an agonistic anti-OX40 (CD134) antibody. Approximately 40% of patients had received prior checkpoint inhibitor therapy.

Libraries were prepared by immunoSEQ multiplex PCR; TCRdb keeps only in-frame clonotypes and omits some of them. The sample records around 80,000 clones, roughly 86% being singletons. Whole-study results and caveats: CD8+ T cells averaged more expanded clones than CD4+. Circulating CD4+ and CD8+ T cells showed clonal expansion by week 6 at 0.1 to 3.0 mg/kg.

This chain uses TRBV5-1 with TRBJ2-1; 7 positions agree with TRBD1. Specimen: CD4+ or CD8+ T cells sorted from blood, collected in a trial of the OX40 agonist ivuxolimab. This TCR was recovered from an adult with an advanced solid tumor such as melanoma, head and neck, liver or kidney cancer. In nucleotides, the CDR3 is TGCGCCAGCAGCTTAAGACAGGGCGGTCCTACTGAGCAGTTCTTC. Translating gives CASSLRQGGPTEQFF.